This is a list of T cell receptor beta chains from one sample in a study of regulatory T cells in long-lasting Graves disease. TCRdb re-called the multiplex PCR reads with MiXCR, one entry per CDR3 protein. The table lists roughly 610,000 distinct CDR3 sequences, about 16% of them singletons. The same data also contributed to another study, on T cells in Graves' hyperthyroidism and ophthalmopathy.

The sequencing here drew on peripheral blood mononuclear cells (PBMCs), taken at new diagnosis, from a patient treated with antithyroid drugs. Source of these receptors: a man between 18 and 29 years old with Graves disease. Each CDR3 is given with its conserved first and last residue. Each record gives: D gene, J gene, CDR3 length, V gene, clone size, CDR3 DNA, CDR3 protein. D genes are given only for firm matches. Clone size is shown for a subset of rows, as once, few, many or a class of expanded clone.

- TRBJ2-2 16 TRBV19 - TGTGCCAGTAGTATCTGGGGACTCGGGAACACCGGGGAGCTGTTTTTT CASSIWGLGNTGELFF
TRBD1 TRBJ2-7 17 TRBV5-1 few TGCGCCAGCAGCAAAGAAACCGGGACAGGGGGGTCCTACGAGCAGTACTTC CASSKETGTGGSYEQYF
TRBD2 TRBJ2-3 15 TRBV27 many TGTGCCAGCAGTTTTTGGAGTGGGGGGGTCGATACGCAGTATTTT CASSFWSGGVDTQYF
- TRBJ1-2 14 TRBV6-1 many TGTGCCAGCAGTGTCCCGGCGACCTACTATGGCTACACCTTC CASSVPATYYGYTF
TRBD2 TRBJ2-3 15 TRBV28 many TGTGCCAGCAGTTTTACTAGCGGGAGCACAGATACGCAGTATTTT CASSFTSGSTDTQYF
- TRBJ2-1 15 TRBV7-3 many TGTGCCAGCAGCTTAATGGCGGGGACCAACAATGAGCAGTTCTTC CASSLMAGTNNEQFF
- TRBJ2-4 14 TRBV12-3/TRBV12-4 - TGTGCCAGCAGCCCGCCCAACACCAAAAACATTCAGTACTTC CASSPPNTKNIQYF
TRBD1 TRBJ2-4 18 TRBV9 once TGTGCCAGCAGCGCTTTCCGGGACAGCGGTTCGGCGGAAAACATTCAGTACTTC CASSAFRDSGSAENIQYF
- TRBJ2-3 13 TRBV20-1 few TGCAGTACTAAACAGTTGGGGGCTGATACGCAGTATTTT CSTKQLGADTQYF
- TRBJ1-1 13 TRBV28 many TGTGCCAGCAGCATCGGCCGCGGCGCTGAAGCTTTCTTT CASSIGRGAEAFF
- TRBJ2-7 13 TRBV30 many TGTGCCTGGAGTTTTGTTAGCCTCTACGAGCAGTACTTC CAWSFVSLYEQYF
TRBD2 TRBJ2-1 15 TRBV7-9 - TGTGCCAGCAGCTTACCGGGAGGGGCTCTTAATGAGCAGTTCTTC CASSLPGGALNEQFF
- TRBJ2-3 14 TRBV7-8 - TGTGCCAGCAGTCCCCCTGGGAGAGCAGATACGCAGTATTTT CASSPPGRADTQYF
- TRBJ2-7 12 TRBV30 many TGTGCCTGGAGTTCACAGGGCTACGAGCAGTACTTC CAWSSQGYEQYF
- TRBJ2-7 12 TRBV7-9 many TGTGCCAGCAGCTTACCCCCGTCTGAGCAGTACTTC CASSLPPSEQYF
- TRBJ2-4 17 TRBV6-2/TRBV6-3 many TGTGCCAGCAGTTACCCGGGACTCAACCTAGCCAAAAACATTCAGTACTTC CASSYPGLNLAKNIQYF
- TRBJ2-7 13 TRBV19 - TGTGCCAGTAGTACCGGGCACGACTACGAGCAGTACTTC CASSTGHDYEQYF
- TRBJ2-5 14 TRBV5-1 - TGCGCCAGCAGCAAGGGGACCAGCCAAGAGACCCAGTACTTC CASSKGTSQETQYF
TRBD1 TRBJ2-7 16 TRBV4-1 - TGCGCCAGCAGCCAAAGGACCGGGACAGGGGAGGACGAGCAGTACTTC CASSQRTGTGEDEQYF
- TRBJ2-3 14 TRBV5-1 many TGCGCCAGCAGCTTGGATGTGGGCACAGATACGCAGTATTTT CASSLDVGTDTQYF
- TRBJ1-1 14 TRBV5-8 - TGTGCCAGCAGCGCGGCCAGAAAGAACACTGAAGCTTTCTTT CASSAARKNTEAFF
TRBD1 TRBJ2-5 17 TRBV12-5 many TGTGCTAGTGGTTTGGCCGTCGGGGACAGGGGACAAGAGACCCAGTACTTC CASGLAVGDRGQETQYF
TRBD1 TRBJ1-1 15 TRBV28 many TGTGCCAGCAGTTTAATAGGGGGCACGAACACTGAAGCTTTCTTT CASSLIGGTNTEAFF
- TRBJ1-2 14 TRBV5-1 - TGCGCCAGCAGCTACCGGACAGAAAGCTATGGCTACACCTTC CASSYRTESYGYTF
TRBD1 TRBJ2-2 17 TRBV6-2/TRBV6-3 - TGTGCCAGCAGTTACTCAGGCAGGGGGCCGTGGACCGGGGAGCTGTTTTTT CASSYSGRGPWTGELFF
- TRBJ1-1 14 TRBV20-1 - TGCAGTGCTAGCACTACCTTCGCGAACACTGAAGCTTTCTTT CSASTTFANTEAFF
- TRBJ1-6 12 TRBV12-3/TRBV12-4 many TGTGCCAGCAAGGAGGGGAATTCACCCCTCCACTTT CASKEGNSPLHF
- TRBJ1-1 15 TRBV13 once TGTGCCAGCAGTTCTACTCTGGGGGTATCGGGTGAAGCTTTCTTT CASSSTLGVSGEAFF
- TRBJ2-5 14 TRBV15 - TGTGCCACCAGCAAAATAGGGGTGGGCGAGGCCCAGTACTTC CATSKIGVGEAQYF
TRBD1 TRBJ2-1 15 TRBV9 - TGTGCCAGCAGCGCCGATCCCGGGACAGGGAATGAGCAGTTCTTC CASSADPGTGNEQFF
- TRBJ1-2 13 TRBV29-1 - TGCAGCCCTGGGGAGGCTGGACGATATGGCTACACCTTC CSPGEAGRYGYTF
- TRBJ2-7 14 TRBV5-1 - TGCGCCAGCAGCAATAAAACAGGGTTAGACGAGCAGTACTTC CASSNKTGLDEQYF
TRBD2 TRBJ2-3 15 TRBV20-1 - TGCAGTGCTACTCTTCTAGCGGGGATCACAGATACGCAGTATTTT CSATLLAGITDTQYF
TRBD2 TRBJ2-1 17 TRBV25-1 few TGTGCCAGCAGTGGGGGTAGCGGGAGAATCTCCTACAATGAGCAGTTCTTC CASSGGSGRISYNEQFF
- TRBJ2-1 11 TRBV7-3 many TGTGCCAGCAGCCCGAAGGGGGTGCAGTTCTTC CASSPKGVQFF
TRBD2 TRBJ2-7 15 TRBV27 many TGTGCCAGCACTCTACTAGCGGGAGGGCCTTACGAGCAGTACTTC CASTLLAGGPYEQYF
- TRBJ1-2 12 TRBV6-1 - TGTGCCAGCCGCAAGGGGCAGGCTGGCTACACCTTC CASRKGQAGYTF
- TRBJ1-2 13 TRBV13 few TGTGCCAGCAGCTCCCAGGACAGAACGGGCTACACCTTC CASSSQDRTGYTF